Detailed here is one TCR beta chain. This sample is part of a study of T cell responses to AZD1222 COVID-19 vaccine. With 1 base removed from V and 6 bases from J, the gap between germline ends came to 18 bases. Germline CDR1 and CDR2: SGHRS and YFSETQ. The CDR3 loop spans 16 amino acids. Measured with immunoSEQ multiplex PCR; TCRdb has only the in-frame clones, and not every one. The sample gives about 190,000 clones, 85% to 95% of which show up once; 1% to 1.5% is in the top ten. This receptor was identified in an adult in good health. The rearrangement uses TRBV5-1 and TRBJ2-3; D might be TRBD1 or TRBD2, each matching 5 bases. Material: peripheral blood, obtained on day 0 of AZD1222 vaccination. The CDR3 DNA follows: TGCGCCAGCAGCTTGCCTCCTTCCTTCAGGGAGGATACGCAGTATTTT. Translating gives CASSLPPSFREDTQYF.